In its sample, the clone carrying this T cell receptor (beta chain) was seen a few times. One entry per CDR3 protein results from TCRdb running MiXCR on the RT-PCR reads. The repertoire has 500,000 to 600,000 distinct CDR3 sequences, over 10% of them found once; the top ten carry about 12%. The ends lost 2 bases at V and 10 bases at J; junction bases unmatched: 6. Germline V CDR1 and CDR2: SGHKS, YYEKEE (reference sequence). The CDR3 sequence is 13 residues long. The data were taken from a study of response to subunit inactivated influenza vaccine. This sequence was found in a man between 45 and 60 years old who received an inactivated influenza vaccine. The chain combines TRBV5-5 with TRBJ2-4; TRBD2 matches 7 bases. The sample was PBMCs from blood, taken about 6 weeks after vaccination. The CDR3 protein is CASSFMDGRIQYF. The CDR3, as DNA: TGTGCCAGCAGCTTTATGGACGGGAGGATTCAGTACTTC.